The 10 T cell receptor beta chains presented below share a single source sample, sequenced in a study of OX40 agonist ivuxolimab in advanced cancers. Profiling relied on immunoSEQ multiplex PCR, and the TCRdb table lists in-frame clones only, not all of them. Of tens of thousands of clones in the sample, 90% to 95% are singletons; the top ten hold around 2%. Sequenced material: CD4+ or CD8+ T cells sorted from blood, taken in a trial of the OX40 agonist ivuxolimab. The receptors here all came from an adult with an advanced solid tumor such as melanoma, head and neck, liver or kidney cancer.

This sequence joins TRBV28 and TRBJ2-1; 8 bases fit TRBD2. CDR3 length: 15 amino acids. Trimming at V came to 7 bases and at J to 5 bases, leaving 10 bases not matched to a gene. Germline V gene lookup returns CDR1 MDHEN and CDR2 SYDVKM. The CDR3 sequence is CASTSSGLGNNEQFF. CDR3 bases: TGTGCCAGCACTTCGTCGGGACTAGGGAACAATGAGCAGTTCTTC.

The J gene is TRBJ1-4, the V gene TRBV5-1; no definite D call. Trimming removed 0 bases from V and 0 bases from J, with 6 bases in between. This CDR3 is 15 amino acids long. CDR1 and CDR2 from the germline V gene are SGHRS and YFSETQ. The CDR3 protein is CASSLEDPTNEKLFF. The CDR3 nucleotides read TGCGCCAGCAGCTTGGAGGACCCAACTAATGAAAAACTGTTTTTT.

The chain recombines TRBV11-2 with TRBJ2-3, with 13 bases fitting TRBD2. Germline V CDR1 and CDR2: SGHAT, FQNNGV. V lost 5 bases, J lost 0 bases, and 5 bases stayed unmatched. The CDR3 consists of 17 residues. The CDR3 DNA sequence: TGTGCCAGCAGCCTGGGACTAGCGGGGACTAGCACAGATACGCAGTATTTT. Protein product: CASSLGLAGTSTDTQYF.

The V and J genes are TRBV27 and TRBJ2-3; the D is unclear. Trimming removed 5 bases from V and 0 bases from J, with 6 bases in between. In germline, CDR1 is MNHEY, CDR2 SMNVEV (reference sequence). The CDR3 length is 13 residues. CDR3 sequence reads: CASSLLSTDTQYF. Here the CDR3 DNA reads TGTGCCAGCAGTCTCTTGAGCACAGATACGCAGTATTTT.

V gene TRBV19 combines with J gene TRBJ1-5; D is possibly TRBD1 (6 bases). The CDR3 is 13 amino acids. CDR1 and CDR2 (germline): LNHDA, SQIVND (reference sequence). V was shortened by 5 bases and J by 4 bases, with 9 bases between the two germline ends. CDR3 amino acids: CASSAQGNQPQHF. The CDR3 DNA follows: TGTGCCAGTAGTGCCCAGGGGAATCAGCCCCAGCATTTT.

The chain joins TRBV19 to TRBJ1-5; 7 nucleotides align to TRBD1. Germline CDR1 and CDR2: LNHDA and SQIVND (reference sequence). The J segment lost 2 bases and the V segment lost 7 bases, leaving 2 bases of the junction unmatched. There are 13 residues in the CDR3. The CDR3 loop reads CASNDRGNQPQHF. Here the CDR3 DNA reads TGTGCCAGTAACGACAGGGGCAATCAGCCCCAGCATTTT.

The chain recombines TRBV2 with TRBJ1-1; 9 bases map to TRBD1. Looked up from germline, CDR1 is SNHLY and CDR2 is FYNNEI. The CDR3 runs 17 residues. Trimming at V came to 0 bases and at J to 2 bases, leaving 7 bases not matched to a gene. CDR3 coding DNA: TGTGCCAGCAGTGAAGCGTCGGGGACAGGGAGAAACACTGAAGCTTTCTTT. It translates to CASSEASGTGRNTEAFF.

The chain employs TRBV7-9 and TRBJ1-1; D call uncertain. The CDR3 loop spans 13 amino acids. Trimming took 6 bases from V and 4 from J, leaving 12 bases between them. Germline CDR1 and CDR2: SEHNR and FQNEAQ (reference sequence). This CDR3 is CASRPRESTEAFF. CDR3 sequence (DNA): TGTGCCAGCAGACCCCGGGAAAGCACTGAAGCTTTCTTT. Drawing the rest from reference TRBV7-9 and TRBJ1-1, the complete variable domain is DTGVSQNPRHKITKRGQNVTFRCDPISEHNRLYWYRQTLGQGPEFLTYFQNEAQLEKSRLLSDRFSAERPKGSFSTLEIQRTEQGDSAMYLCASRPRESTEAFFGQGTRLTVV.

This chain joins TRBV28 and TRBJ1-5, with 8 nucleotides matching TRBD1. V gave up 8 bases and J gave up 3 bases; unmatched junction bases: 12. The CDR3 loop spans 16 amino acids. Germline V gene lookup returns CDR1 MDHEN and CDR2 SYDVKM. In DNA form, the CDR3 reads TGTGCCAGCCGATTTTTCGGACAGGGAGTCAATCAGCCCCAGCATTTT. Amino acid sequence: CASRFFGQGVNQPQHF.

The chain carries TRBV6-6 and TRBJ1-2; 9 bases map to TRBD1. V shed 5 bases, J shed 5 bases, and the junction held 6 bases outside the gene matches. Germline-derived CDR1 and CDR2 are MNHNY and SVGAGI (reference sequence). This CDR3 region has 14 residues. The CDR3: CASSLPTGGYGYTF. CDR3 in DNA: TGTGCCAGCAGTCTGCCGACAGGGGGATATGGCTACACCTTC.